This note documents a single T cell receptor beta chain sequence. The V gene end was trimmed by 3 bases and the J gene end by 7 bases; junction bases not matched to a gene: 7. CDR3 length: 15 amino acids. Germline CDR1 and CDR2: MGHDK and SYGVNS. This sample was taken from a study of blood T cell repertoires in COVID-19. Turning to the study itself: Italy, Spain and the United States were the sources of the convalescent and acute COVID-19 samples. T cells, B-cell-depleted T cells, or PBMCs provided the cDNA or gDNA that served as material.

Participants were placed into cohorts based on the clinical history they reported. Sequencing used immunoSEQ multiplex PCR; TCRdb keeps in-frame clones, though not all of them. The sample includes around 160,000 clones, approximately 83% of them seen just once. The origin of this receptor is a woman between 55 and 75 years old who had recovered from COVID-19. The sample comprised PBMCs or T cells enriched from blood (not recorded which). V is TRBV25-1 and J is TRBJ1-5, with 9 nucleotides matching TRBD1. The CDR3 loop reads CASSENRGQGQPQHF. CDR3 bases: TGTGCCAGCAGTGAGAACAGGGGGCAAGGGCAGCCCCAGCATTTT.